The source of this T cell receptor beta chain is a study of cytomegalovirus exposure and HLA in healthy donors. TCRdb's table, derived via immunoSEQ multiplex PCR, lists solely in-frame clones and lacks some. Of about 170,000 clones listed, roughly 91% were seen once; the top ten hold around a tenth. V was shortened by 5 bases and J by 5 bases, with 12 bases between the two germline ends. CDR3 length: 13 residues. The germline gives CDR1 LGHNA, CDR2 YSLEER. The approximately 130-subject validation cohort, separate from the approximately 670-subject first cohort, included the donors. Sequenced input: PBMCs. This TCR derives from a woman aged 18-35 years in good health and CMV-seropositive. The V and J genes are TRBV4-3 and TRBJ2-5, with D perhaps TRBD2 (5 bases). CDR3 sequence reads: CASSSRVAETQYF. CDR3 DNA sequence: TGCGCCAGCAGCTCCAGAGTAGCGGAGACCCAGTACTTC.